This T cell receptor (beta chain) was found in a study of radiation and T cells in renal cell carcinoma. TCRdb's table, derived via immunoSEQ multiplex PCR, lists solely in-frame clones and lacks some. The sample holds roughly 82,000 clones; about nine tenths are singletons and the top ten take nearly 6%. Time point meaning: blood 4 weeks post-SBRT, at nephrectomy. As to treatment: 15 Gy SBRT to primary tumor, nephrectomy 4 weeks later. This CDR3 is 13 amino acids long. Trimming removed 4 bases at V and 1 base at J, with 7 bases between. In germline, CDR1 is MNHNS, CDR2 SASEGT. The chain has TRBV6-1 and TRBJ1-1; no reliable D call. The TCR sequence derives from a woman in her 70s with renal cell carcinoma. Here the sequenced sample was blood, taken from a patient whose treatment included radiotherapy and nephrectomy. CDR3 sequence (DNA): TGTGCCAGCAGTGTTCAACCGAACACTGAAGCTTTCTTT. Its protein is CASSVQPNTEAFF.